Listed below are T cell receptor beta chains from one sample, sequenced in a study of regulatory T cells in long-lasting Graves disease. TCRdb re-called the multiplex PCR reads through MiXCR, storing one row per CDR3 protein. The sample records about 360,000 distinct CDR3 sequences, roughly 16% being singletons. These same data were also listed under a study on T cells in Graves' hyperthyroidism and ophthalmopathy.

This material consisted of peripheral blood mononuclear cells (PBMCs), taken at new diagnosis, from a patient treated with antithyroid drugs. Source of these receptors: a woman aged 18-35 years with Graves disease. Both conserved end residues are part of each CDR3. The D gene is left open where the match is weak. Not every row has a clone size; where given, it reads once, few, many or a size class.

>TRBV7-9|TRBD2|many|15|TRBJ2-3
TGTGCCAGCACCCCGGGAGCGGGAGGGACAGATACGCAGTATTTT
CASTPGAGGTDTQYF
>TRBV7-6|TRBD1|many|15|TRBJ1-1
TGTGCCAGCAGCCAACCCCGGGACAGGAACACTGAAGCTTTCTTT
CASSQPRDRNTEAFF
>TRBV18|.|many|15|TRBJ2-7
TGTGCCAGCTCAGCTCCCGGGACCCTATCGATGGAGCAGTACTTC
CASSAPGTLSMEQYF
>TRBV7-9|.|many|16|TRBJ2-7
TGTGCCAGCAGCTTGAAGGGACCACAGCTATGGTACGAGCAGTACTTC
CASSLKGPQLWYEQYF
>TRBV7-9|.|many|14|TRBJ2-5
TGTGCCAGCAGCTGGGGGGGCGGCCAAGAGACCCAGTACTTC
CASSWGGGQETQYF
>TRBV20-1|TRBD1|few|15|TRBJ1-4
TGCAGTGCTAGAGTAGGGGACAGAAGAAATGAAAAACTGTTTTTT
CSARVGDRRNEKLFF
>TRBV6-2/TRBV6-3|TRBD1|many|15|TRBJ2-1
TGTGCCAGCAGTTCGGACAGGGGAAGCCACAATGAGCAGTTCTTC
CASSSDRGSHNEQFF
>TRBV19|.|.|13|TRBJ2-1
TGTGCCAGTAGTACGGGGAACTACAATGAGCAGTTCTTC
CASSTGNYNEQFF
>TRBV6-1|.|many|16|TRBJ2-7
TGTGCCAGCAGTGAAGGTTTACGACCCACCGGCCAAGAGCAGTACTTC
CASSEGLRPTGQEQYF
>TRBV28|.|.|14|TRBJ1-2
TGTGCCAGCAACGTAGGGGCCTCGGTCTATGGCTACACCTTC
CASNVGASVYGYTF
>TRBV6-1|.|.|12|TRBJ2-5
TGTGCCAGCAGTGAGGGGTGGGAGACCCAGTACTTC
CASSEGWETQYF
>TRBV10-3|.|.|11|TRBJ1-4
TGTGCCAGCAGTGAAGCGGTGGGTCTGTTTTTT
CASSEAVGLFF
>TRBV9|.|.|13|TRBJ1-2
TGTGCCAGCAGCCGCCCAGGGTCCTATGGCTACACCTTC
CASSRPGSYGYTF
>TRBV6-1|TRBD1|many|17|TRBJ1-1
TGTGCCAGCATCTCGGGACAGAGACGACATTTCGATACTGAAGCTTTCTTT
CASISGQRRHFDTEAFF
>TRBV30|.|many|13|TRBJ2-1
TGTGCCTGGAGTGGCGGGGCGTACAATGAGCAGTTCTTC
CAWSGGAYNEQFF
>TRBV20-1|TRBD2|few|15|TRBJ2-5
TGCAGTGCCCCCGACCCCCTAGCGGGCCAAGAGACCCAGTACTTC
CSAPDPLAGQETQYF
>TRBV5-6|TRBD2|many|15|TRBJ2-2
TGTGCCAGCAGCCGTAGCGGGAGGTTCTCCGGGGAGCTGTTTTTT
CASSRSGRFSGELFF
>TRBV19|.|many|17|TRBJ2-6
TGTGCCAGTACCTTGACCCACAGGTTATCCGGGGCCAACGTCCTGACTTTC
CASTLTHRLSGANVLTF
>TRBV28|TRBD2|many|16|TRBJ2-1
TGTGCCAGCAGCCCCGCGGGCGAGCGGGAGTTCAATGAGCAGTTCTTC
CASSPAGEREFNEQFF
>TRBV19|.|.|12|TRBJ2-7
TGTGCCAGTAGTGGGAGAAGCGGCGAGCAGTACTTC
CASSGRSGEQYF
>TRBV2|.|.|13|TRBJ1-6
TGTGCCAGCAGGGCCGACACGACCCCTCGTCTCCACTTT
CASRADTTPRLHF
>TRBV6-1|TRBD1|.|17|TRBJ1-1
TGTGCCAGCAGGTCCGACAGGGGGTCGAGTGAGAACACTGAAGCTTTCTTT
CASRSDRGSSENTEAFF
>TRBV7-3|.|many|12|TRBJ2-1
TGTGCCAGCAGCTCCAGACAGGACGAGCAGTTCTTC
CASSSRQDEQFF
>TRBV28|.|many|15|TRBJ1-4
TGTGCCAGCAGGACCGTCGGGCAATTTAATGAAAAACTGTTTTTT
CASRTVGQFNEKLFF
>TRBV25-1|TRBD1|.|19|TRBJ2-5
TGTGCCAGCAGCCGACTAGAGAGGACAGGGAATTTGTACCAAGAGACCCAGTACTTC
CASSRLERTGNLYQETQYF
>TRBV6-2/TRBV6-3|TRBD1|many|16|TRBJ2-2
TGTGCCAGCAGGGATACGGGACAGGGAGACACCGGGGAGCTGTTTTTT
CASRDTGQGDTGELFF
>TRBV12-3/TRBV12-4|TRBD1|many|15|TRBJ2-7
TGTGCCAGCAGTTTCATGGACAGGAACACCTACGAGCAGTACTTC
CASSFMDRNTYEQYF
>TRBV2|.|many|13|TRBJ1-1
TGTGCCAGCAATCAGGAGTTGAACACTGAAGCTTTCTTT
CASNQELNTEAFF